The following is a T cell receptor beta chain sequence with its context. The antigen remains unidentified. This sample was taken from a study of blood T cells in healthy people across ages. Study-level results: With age, beta diversity per million T cells declined roughly linearly, significantly by 40. Underestimates were what the diversity estimates from one million T cells were considered to be.

Together with a sample-barcoded 5' primer, a J-beta primer mix was included in a second PCR lasting roughly 6 to 12 cycles. TCRdb independently ran MiXCR on the 5' RACE reads; one entry per CDR3 protein. Here the sample spans 1.6 million or so distinct CDR3 sequences, roughly a third being singletons. V was shortened by 2 bases and J by 9 bases, with 9 bases between the two germline ends. The germline V gene has CDR1 SGHKS and CDR2 YYEKEE (reference sequence). CDR3 length: 12 residues. This receptor was obtained from a young woman in good health. The source material was blood. The rearrangement joins TRBV5-5 to TRBJ2-1; no definite D call. Here the CDR3 reads CASSFANSEQFF. DNA for the CDR3: TGTGCCAGCAGCTTCGCAAATAGTGAGCAGTTCTTC.